The 8 T cell receptor beta chains presented below share a single source sample, sequenced in a study of blood T cell repertoires in COVID-19. Sequencing used immunoSEQ multiplex PCR; TCRdb keeps in-frame clones, though not all of them. This table holds hundreds of thousands of clones, approximately 90% found once. Sequencing used peripheral blood. All receptors come from a woman aged 30 to 39 with active or convalescent COVID-19.

This rearrangement joins TRBV19 to TRBJ2-3; 7 bases are shared with TRBD2. The CDR3 is 15 amino acids. Per germline, CDR1 LNHDA and CDR2 SQIVND (reference sequence). The V gene end was trimmed by 7 bases and the J gene end by 5 bases; junction bases not matched to a gene: 12. The CDR3 DNA follows: TGTGCCAGTAATCACCGGGGGGTAGCCGTAGATACGCAGTATTTT. Its protein is CASNHRGVAVDTQYF.

Only one count was recorded for this clone. The chain recombines TRBV2 with TRBJ2-5; 7 bases are a match to TRBD1. This CDR3 contains 14 residues. Looked up from germline, CDR1 is SNHLY and CDR2 is FYNNEI. After removal of 3 bases from V and 5 bases from J, the junction contained 6 bases not matched to a gene. Here the CDR3 DNA reads TGTGCCAGCAGTGATCCGGGACAGTGGGAGACCCAGTACTTC. Encoded protein: CASSDPGQWETQYF. Full variable domain (missing parts from reference TRBV2 and TRBJ2-5): EPEVTQTPSHQVTQMGQEVILRCVPISNHLYFYWYRQILGQKVEFLVSFYNNEISEKSEIFDDQFSVERPDGSNFTLKIRSTKLEDSAMYFCASSDPGQWETQYFGPGTRLLVL.

The gene calls are TRBV3-1 (or the pseudogene TRBV3-2) and TRBJ1-5; D may be TRBD1 (6 bases). The CDR3 extends over 13 amino acids. Germline-derived CDR1 and CDR2 are LGHDT and YNNKEL (reference sequence). The ends were cut back, 6 bases at V and 9 bases at J, with 15 bases in the middle. The CDR3 DNA follows: TGTGCCAGCAGTGGGGAAGGGGGACGGCCCCAGCATTTT. Its protein product is CASSGEGGRPQHF.

The genes are TRBV29-1 and TRBJ1-5; 10 positions match TRBD1. Germline V gene sequence: CDR1 SQVTM, CDR2 ANQGSEA. The CDR3 sequence is 13 residues long. The V and J ends lost 5 bases and 5 bases, in that order; junction bases with no gene match: 3. CDR3 sequence: CSVPGTGDQPQHF. The CDR3 bases are TGCAGCGTTCCCGGGACAGGGGATCAGCCCCAGCATTTT.

This CDR3 is CASSEATVMNTEAFF. CDR3 bases: TGTGCCAGCAGTGAAGCGACAGTAATGAACACTGAAGCTTTCTTT. V and J are TRBV2 and TRBJ1-1; the D gene is possibly TRBD1 (5 bases). The germline V and J ends were trimmed by 0 bases and 0 bases, with 8 bases remaining between them. The germline CDR1 and CDR2 sequences are SNHLY and FYNNEI. The CDR3 has 15 residues. The full variable domain, its missing parts supplied by reference TRBV2 and TRBJ1-1, is EPEVTQTPSHQVTQMGQEVILRCVPISNHLYFYWYRQILGQKVEFLVSFYNNEISEKSEIFDDQFSVERPDGSNFTLKIRSTKLEDSAMYFCASSEATVMNTEAFFGQGTRLTVV.

On this clone: Other DNA variants within this sample encode the same CDR3. This chain joins TRBV5-4 and TRBJ2-7; D may be TRBD1 (6 bases). The CDR3 has 13 residues. Germline values: CDR1 SGHNT, CDR2 YYREEE (reference sequence). V dropped 2 bases and J dropped 0 bases, with 6 bases sitting between them. This CDR3 reads CASSFRGSYEQYF. Here the CDR3 DNA reads TGTGCCAGCAGCTTCAGGGGCTCCTACGAGCAGTACTTC.

The chain joins TRBV2 to TRBJ2-4; tentative D call: TRBD2 (5 bases). Germline CDR1 reads SNHLY; CDR2 reads FYNNEI. V gave up 3 bases and J gave up 6 bases, with 18 bases separating them. The CDR3 has 16 residues. The CDR3: CASSESASRVGNIQYF. The CDR3 coding sequence is TGTGCCAGCAGTGAGTCGGCTAGCCGGGTGGGAAACATTCAGTACTTC.

The chain uses TRBV5-1 and TRBJ2-1; TRBD2 agrees at 9 bases. Germline values: CDR1 SGHRS, CDR2 YFSETQ. The ends lost 6 bases at V and 8 bases at J; junction bases unmatched: 18. The CDR3 has 17 residues. This CDR3 reads CASNAPGTSPGGYEQFF. The CDR3 DNA is TGCGCCAGCAACGCTCCCGGGACTAGCCCCGGTGGTTATGAGCAGTTCTTC.